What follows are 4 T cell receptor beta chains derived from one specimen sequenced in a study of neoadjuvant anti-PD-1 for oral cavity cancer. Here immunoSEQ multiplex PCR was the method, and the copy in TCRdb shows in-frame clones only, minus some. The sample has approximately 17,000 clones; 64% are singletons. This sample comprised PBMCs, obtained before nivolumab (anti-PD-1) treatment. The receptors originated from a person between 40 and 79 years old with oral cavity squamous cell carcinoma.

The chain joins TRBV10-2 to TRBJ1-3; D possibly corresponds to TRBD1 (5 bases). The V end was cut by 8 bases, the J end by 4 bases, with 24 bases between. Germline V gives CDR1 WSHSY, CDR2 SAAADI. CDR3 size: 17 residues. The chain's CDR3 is CASGRIGASGQGNTIYF. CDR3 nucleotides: TGCGCCAGCGGACGCATAGGGGCCAGCGGACAAGGAAACACCATATATTTT.

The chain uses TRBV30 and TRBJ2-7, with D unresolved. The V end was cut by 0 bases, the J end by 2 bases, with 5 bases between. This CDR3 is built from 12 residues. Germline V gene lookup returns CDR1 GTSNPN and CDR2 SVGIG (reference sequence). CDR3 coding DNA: TGTGCCTGGAGTGTAGCGACCTACGAGCAGTACTTC. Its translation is CAWSVATYEQYF.

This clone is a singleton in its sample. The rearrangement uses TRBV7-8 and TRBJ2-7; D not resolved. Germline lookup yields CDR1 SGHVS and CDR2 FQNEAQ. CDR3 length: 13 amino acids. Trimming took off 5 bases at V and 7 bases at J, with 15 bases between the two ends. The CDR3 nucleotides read TGTGCCAGCAGCGATGGACCGTTGGGGGAGCAGTACTTC. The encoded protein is CASSDGPLGEQYF.

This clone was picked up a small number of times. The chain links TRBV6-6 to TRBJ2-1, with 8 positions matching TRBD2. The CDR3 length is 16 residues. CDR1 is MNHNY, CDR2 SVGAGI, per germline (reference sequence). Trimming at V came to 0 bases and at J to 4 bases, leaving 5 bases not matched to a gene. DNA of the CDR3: TGTGCCAGCAGTTACTCGCCCGGGAGGGGGTACAATGAGCAGTTCTTC. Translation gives CASSYSPGRGYNEQFF.